This entry lists 8 T cell receptor beta chains sequenced from one sample in a study of response to subunit inactivated influenza vaccine (dated by TCRdb to about 2018). Libraries were made using RT-PCR. Reads for this sample came from an Illumina HiSeq 2500. TCRdb cleaned the public reads at Q25 with fastp, built clones with MiXCR and kept in-frame beta chains. Every CDR3 protein is listed once, alongside the most common genes and DNA of its rows. This sample lists around 570,000 distinct CDR3 sequences; 7.5% to 8.5% were detected once. The ten largest clones add up to over 10% of the sample. Sequenced here: PBMCs from blood, sampled less than 30 months after vaccination. The source is a man aged 45-69 years who received an inactivated influenza vaccine. Donor details come from another sample of the same person, matched by shared clones.

The sample holds many counts of this clonotype. The chain has TRBV6-2 or TRBV6-3 and TRBJ2-1, with 9 bases that match TRBD2. Germline V lookup: CDR1 MNHEY, CDR2 SVGEGT. The CDR3 extends over 19 amino acids. V lost 0 bases and J lost 8; bases outside the gene matches: 17. CDR3 nucleotide sequence: TGTGCCAGCAGTTACTCGTTGTGGCCTAGCGGGGTGCGGGCCCATGAGCAGTTCTTC. It codes for CASSYSLWPSGVRAHEQFF.

The gene calls are TRBV11-1 and TRBJ2-1; D is possibly TRBD2 (6 bases). CDR3 size: 18 residues. CDR1 is SGHAT and CDR2 is FQDESV in the germline V gene (reference sequence). V was cut by 8 bases and J by 0 bases, with 23 bases left in between. The DNA for the CDR3 is TGTGCCAGCGGCCCCCCGCTAGCGAGAGGTTACTCCTACAATGAGCAGTTCTTC. Translation: CASGPPLARGYSYNEQFF.

J is TRBJ2-1 and V is TRBV5-1, with D possibly TRBD2 on 6 matching bases. The CDR3 sequence is 16 residues long. Per the germline V gene, CDR1 is SGHRS and CDR2 is YFSETQ. V was trimmed by 4 bases and J by 4 bases, leaving 18 bases between them. The CDR3 here is CASSPTGTEGYNEQFF. CDR3 DNA: TGCGCCAGCAGCCCGACCGGGACTGAGGGATACAATGAGCAGTTCTTC.

This clonotype was counted only a few times. The chain couples TRBV29-1 to TRBJ2-5; TRBD1 aligns across 7 bases. This CDR3 has 13 amino acids. The V and J ends lost 3 bases and 0 bases, in that order; junction bases with no gene match: 1. Germline V CDR1 and CDR2: SQVTM, ANQGSEA. The CDR3 DNA sequence: TGCAGCGTTGAGGACAGGCACCAAGAGACCCAGTACTTC. Translating it yields CSVEDRHQETQYF.

This clonotype was seen more than once but under ten times. The chain uses TRBV12-3 or TRBV12-4 and TRBJ2-1; TRBD2 matches 7 bases. The junction had 6 bases not matched to a gene; V was cut back by 4 bases and J by 0 bases. The CDR3 runs to 16 residues. CDR3 loop: CASSYLRTSSYNEQFF. DNA of the CDR3: TGTGCCAGCAGTTACCTTAGGACTAGCTCCTACAATGAGCAGTTCTTC.

Many counts were recorded for this clonotype. This sequence joins TRBV6-2 or TRBV6-3 and TRBJ2-7; 7 nucleotides align to TRBD1. V shed 8 bases, J shed 1 base, and the junction held 2 bases outside the gene matches. The V gene's germline CDR1 is MNHEY and CDR2 SVGEGT. This CDR3 contains 12 residues. CDR3 nucleotides: TGTGCCAGCCTGACAGGGTCCTACGAGCAGTACTTC. This codes for CASLTGSYEQYF.

This clonotype came up many times. The rearrangement uses TRBV4-3 and TRBJ2-1; 8 positions agree with TRBD2. V lost 0 bases and J lost 12; bases outside the gene matches: 10. There are 15 residues in the CDR3. Per the germline V gene, CDR1 is LGHNA and CDR2 is YSLEER. CDR3 DNA: TGCGCCAGCAGCCAAGAACGCGGGACTAGAACTCGGCAGTTCTTC. Translating it yields CASSQERGTRTRQFF.

The rearrangement uses TRBV3-1 and TRBJ2-1; unclear D gene. This CDR3 is built from 17 residues. CDR1 and CDR2 (germline): LGHDT, YNNKEL (reference sequence). The germline V and J ends were trimmed by 1 base and 0 bases, with 13 bases remaining between them. CDR3 sequence: CASSQVFSDVSYNEQFF. The CDR3 nucleotides read TGTGCCAGCAGCCAAGTTTTCTCAGACGTCTCCTACAATGAGCAGTTCTTC.